Below, one T cell receptor (beta chain) is given with its context. The target antigen is unknown. Using RNA transcripts as the source, TCR beta CDR3 regions were amplified. HTBI primers were employed in a first-round RT-PCR of the TCR CDR3. Each CDR3 protein is one row after TCRdb ran MiXCR on the multiplex PCR reads. The sample lists roughly 600,000 distinct CDR3 sequences, 13% to 15% occurring once. The data originate from a study of T cells in Graves' hyperthyroidism and ophthalmopathy. Study as a whole: The blood sample was taken at first diagnosis, before treatment began. Study-level points and caveats: Most thyroid clonotypes with frequency above 0.001 were detected in blood.

V was shortened by 4 bases and J by 1 base, with 13 bases between the two germline ends. Germline-derived CDR1 and CDR2 are LNHDA and SQIVND (reference sequence). The CDR3 spans 15 residues. The receptor comes from a woman in her forties or fifties with Graves' ophthalmopathy. Sequenced: blood. The genes are TRBV19 and TRBJ1-1; TRBD1 might be the D (6 bases). The CDR3 sequence is CASSTRDIRNTEAFF. CDR3 in DNA: TGTGCCAGTAGTACCCGGGACATCCGGAACACTGAAGCTTTCTTT.